This T cell receptor beta chain was retrieved from a study of a mutant IDH1 vaccine in newly diagnosed glioma. Background on the study: Treated patients showed a male proportion of roughly 62%, a female proportion of about 40%, and a mean age of 40.4 years. Former treatment meant radiotherapy, temozolomide, or both; the majority had gotten both.

Sequenced by immunoSEQ multiplex PCR; TCRdb stores in-frame clones only, minus some. The table has about 25,000 clones, 93% seen once. Specified time point: baseline, week 1 (first vaccination visit). Treatment specified: pre-vaccination baseline after standard-of-care therapy. CDR1 and CDR2 (germline): GTSNPN, SVGIG (reference sequence). This CDR3 has 14 residues. The V and J ends lost 4 bases and 8 bases, in that order; junction bases with no gene match: 9. This sequence originates from a man aged 40-55 years with glioma. The V call is TRBV30, the J call TRBJ2-2, with TRBD2 matching 8 bases. This material consisted of PBMCs, taken from a glioma patient treated with radiotherapy, temozolomide or both. The CDR3 is CAWMGTRDQGELFF. The CDR3 region has the DNA TGTGCCTGGATGGGGACTAGAGACCAGGGGGAGCTGTTTTTT.